Presented here are 10 T cell receptor beta chains from one specimen sequenced in a study of blood T cell repertoires in COVID-19. Clones were sequenced by immunoSEQ multiplex PCR, and TCRdb holds only the in-frame ones, with some missing. Of approximately 300,000 clones listed, over 75% are singletons. The sample comprised PBMCs or T cells enriched from blood (not recorded which). The receptors stem from a man aged 25-40 years who had recovered from COVID-19.

The V gene is TRBV2, the J gene TRBJ2-3, with TRBD1 as a possible D gene (7 bases). V lost 3 bases and J 12 bases, leaving 22 bases between the germline ends. The CDR3 length is 15 residues. Germline V gives CDR1 SNHLY, CDR2 FYNNEI. This CDR3 is CASSDNRRDSREQYF. The CDR3 nucleotides read TGTGCCAGCAGTGATAATCGGCGGGACAGCCGAGAACAGTATTTT.

V gene TRBV30 combines with J gene TRBJ1-3; D unclear. Trimming pared 4 bases from V and 4 bases from J, leaving 14 bases between. CDR1 is GTSNPN, CDR2 SVGIG, per germline (reference sequence). The CDR3 sequence is 14 residues long. This CDR3 is CAWTPPGGGNTIYF. For the CDR3, the DNA is TGTGCCTGGACCCCACCGGGCGGGGGAAACACCATATATTTT.

This chain connects TRBV9 to TRBJ1-2, with a possible D match to TRBD1 (5 bases). The V and J ends lost 0 bases and 3 bases respectively, with 9 bases between them. The CDR3 sequence is 14 residues long. CDR1 and CDR2 from the germline V gene are SGDLS and YYNGEE. The DNA of the CDR3 is TGTGCCAGCAGCGTAGTCGGGGGAGACTATGGCTACACCTTC. Amino acid sequence: CASSVVGGDYGYTF.

This clone was seen only once. The J gene is TRBJ2-7, the V gene TRBV30; no clear D. This CDR3 contains 12 residues. V lost 3 bases, J lost 0 bases, and 6 bases lay in between. CDR1 and CDR2 (germline): GTSNPN, SVGIG (reference sequence). The CDR3 nucleotides are TGTGCCTGGAGGGTTAGCTCCTACGAGCAGTACTTC. Its protein product is CAWRVSSYEQYF.

The chain carries TRBV28 and TRBJ1-5; D ambiguous. Germline values: CDR1 MDHEN, CDR2 SYDVKM. This CDR3 is built from 14 residues. Trimming cost V 7 bases and J 7 bases, with 17 bases left between them. CDR3 DNA sequence: TGTGCCAGCATCACTAGCCCCTCGGGCCAGCCCCAGCATTTT. Translating it yields CASITSPSGQPQHF.

For this clone: Other DNA sequences within the sample encode an identical CDR3. The chain links TRBV27 to TRBJ2-2; D gene unclear. Germline CDR1 reads MNHEY; CDR2 reads SMNVEV (reference sequence). Trimming removed 5 bases at V and 4 bases at J, with 5 bases between. This CDR3 comprises 12 residues. Written as DNA, the CDR3 is TGTGCCAGCAGTCTTCTCACCGGGGAGCTGTTTTTT. Protein sequence: CASSLLTGELFF.

V usage is TRBV6-2 or TRBV6-3 and J usage is TRBJ2-2, with D perhaps matching TRBD2 (5 bases). The CDR3 has 18 residues. Between the trimmed V and J ends, which lost 6 bases and 4 bases, there was a span of 24 bases. Looked up from germline, CDR1 is MNHEY and CDR2 is SVGEGT. This CDR3 reads CASSPFPRGSRVTGELFF. For the CDR3, the DNA is TGTGCCAGCAGCCCTTTCCCTAGAGGGAGTCGGGTCACCGGGGAGCTGTTTTTT.

The rearrangement joins TRBV6-4 to TRBJ1-1, with D perhaps matching TRBD1 (6 bases). V gave up 6 bases and J gave up 0 bases, with 17 bases separating them. The germline V gene encodes CDR1 MRHNA and CDR2 SNTAGT. This CDR3 is 16 amino acids long. The CDR3 DNA reads TGTGCCAGCAGCAATGAAGCGGGACACCTGAACACTGAAGCTTTCTTT. As protein: CASSNEAGHLNTEAFF.

The chain recombines TRBV5-1 with TRBJ2-7; 10 nucleotides line up with TRBD2. Germline V gene data show CDR1 as SGHRS and CDR2 as YFSETQ. V was clipped by 0 bases and J by 6 bases; unmatched bases: 6. The CDR3 consists of 15 residues. The CDR3 nucleotides are TGCGCCAGCAGCTTGGGGCTAGCGGGGGTCGGCGAGCAGTACTTC. Encoded protein: CASSLGLAGVGEQYF.

This chain uses TRBV30 with TRBJ1-1; tentative D call: TRBD1 (6 bases). CDR1 is GTSNPN, CDR2 SVGIG, per germline (reference sequence). V dropped 3 bases and J dropped 1 base, with 12 bases sitting between them. This CDR3 is built from 14 residues. CDR3 DNA: TGTGCCTGGAGCTTTACAGGGTGGAACACTGAAGCTTTCTTT. Translated, it gives CAWSFTGWNTEAFF.